Each of the 9 T cell receptor beta chains below was sequenced from the same sample in a study of a mutant IDH1 vaccine in newly diagnosed glioma. The antigens of these receptors remain unknown. Repertoires were generated with immunoSEQ multiplex PCR, while TCRdb's copy carries only in-frame clones and drops some. This table holds about 38,000 clones, roughly 76% found once. Documented time point: week 5, during vaccination. The vaccine gave 300 ug of a 20-mer mutant IDH1 peptide subcutaneously per dose. The sequences come from PBMCs, collected from a glioma patient whose treatment included an IDH1 peptide vaccine. The receptors here all came from a man aged 45-65 years with glioma.

The V call is TRBV6-1, the J call TRBJ1-5, with D unresolved. The germline V gene has CDR1 MNHNS and CDR2 SASEGT. Between the trimmed V and J ends, which lost 6 bases and 7 bases, there was a span of 16 bases. This CDR3 spans 14 amino acids. The CDR3, as DNA: TGTGCCAGCAGACCCCCGCTAGAGGGCCAGCCCCAGCATTTT. Its translation is CASRPPLEGQPQHF.

The chain is built from TRBV13 and TRBJ2-2, with 7 positions matching TRBD1. This CDR3 comprises 16 residues. Germline V gene sequence: CDR1 PRHDT, CDR2 FYEKMQ (reference sequence). The trim removed 3 bases at V and 4 bases at J, leaving 8 bases unmatched. The CDR3 reads CASSFRTGRRTGELFF. CDR3 coding DNA: TGTGCCAGCAGCTTTAGGACAGGTCGTCGCACCGGGGAGCTGTTTTTT.

The rearrangement links TRBV6-5 to TRBJ2-4; 7 bases map to TRBD1. J lost 4 bases, V lost 0 bases, and 6 bases had no gene match. CDR1 MNHEY and CDR2 SVGAGI come from the germline V gene. The CDR3 contains 16 residues. The CDR3 is CASSYSRTGGKNIQYF. CDR3 in DNA: TGTGCCAGCAGTTACTCCCGGACAGGCGGAAAAAACATTCAGTACTTC.

The CDR3 protein is CASSLEVAGGPSYEQYF. CDR3 bases: TGCGCCAGCAGCTTGGAAGTAGCGGGAGGTCCCTCCTACGAGCAGTACTTC. The rearrangement uses TRBV5-1 and TRBJ2-7; 10 bases map to TRBD2. Germline CDR1 reads SGHRS; CDR2 reads YFSETQ. The junction had 6 bases not matched to a gene; V was cut back by 0 bases and J by 0 bases. The CDR3 extends over 17 amino acids.

This clone was recorded once. The rearrangement links TRBV7-9 to TRBJ2-7; D is unresolved. The CDR3 is 12 residues long. Germline CDR1 reads SEHNR; CDR2 reads FQNEAQ (reference sequence). V was cut by 1 base and J by 7 bases, with 8 bases left in between. The CDR3 spells CASSLGVGEQYF. DNA for the CDR3: TGTGCCAGCAGCTTAGGGGTGGGGGAGCAGTACTTC.

The chain employs TRBV9 and TRBJ1-2; a weak D match, TRBD1 (6 bases). V was shortened by 2 bases and J by 0 bases, with 14 bases between the two germline ends. The CDR3 is made up of 16 amino acids. CDR1 is SGDLS and CDR2 is YYNGEE in the germline V gene. As DNA, the CDR3 is TGTGCCAGCAGCGTCCAAGGGGGGGGGTCTAACTATGGCTACACCTTC. Protein: CASSVQGGGSNYGYTF.

The chain uses TRBV28 and TRBJ1-2; the match to TRBD1 covers 9 bases. The V gene's germline CDR1 is MDHEN and CDR2 SYDVKM. The V and J ends lost 6 bases and 6 bases, in that order; junction bases with no gene match: 11. The CDR3 is made up of 15 amino acids. The CDR3 nucleotides are TGTGCCAGCAGAACCTACAGGGGGCAAGGGCATGGCTACACCTTC. It codes for CASRTYRGQGHGYTF.

This rearrangement joins TRBV5-4 to TRBJ2-7; 7 bases map to TRBD2. CDR1 is SGHNT, CDR2 YYREEE, per germline (reference sequence). The CDR3 is 14 residues long. Trimming took 0 bases from V and 2 from J; bases not matched to a gene: 2. The CDR3 DNA sequence: TGTGCCAGCAGCTTGGAAGGGACTACCTACGAGCAGTACTTC. It specifies CASSLEGTTYEQYF.

The chain links TRBV28 to TRBJ2-2, with 7 bases lining up with TRBD2. V lost 2 bases to trimming and J lost 6 bases; unmatched junction nucleotides: 6. The CDR3 has 15 amino acids. Per germline, CDR1 MDHEN and CDR2 SYDVKM. CDR3 DNA sequence: TGTGCCAGCAGTTTACGAGGGCTAGCGGCCGGGGAGCTGTTTTTT. This encodes CASSLRGLAAGELFF.